The present T cell receptor (beta chain) was sequenced within a study of human T cells and chemical hapten exposure. General study results and limits: There were significantly more large CDR3 similarity clusters among expanded TCRs than among controls. The number of TCRs over 1 in 1000 frequency stayed unchanged after DPC.

Germline loops: CDR1 MNHEY, CDR2 SVGEGT. V was shortened by 0 bases and J by 12 bases, with 14 bases between the two germline ends. CDR3 size: 13 residues. Documented time point: patch test 2, 6 weeks after DPC sensitization. Described treatment: therapeutic diphenylcyclopropenone sensitization with weekly scalp DPC. Researchers extracted total RNA from unfractionated whole blood. TCRdb fed the RACE reads into MiXCR, producing one record per CDR3 protein. The sample records hundreds of thousands of distinct CDR3 sequences, about 6% being singletons. This clonotype has at least ten counts. Its antigen is currently unknown.

This specimen was whole blood, taken in connection with sensitization to the hapten diphenylcyclopropenone (DPC). The origin of this receptor is a woman under 30 with alopecia areata. Some clones in this sample may be carry-over from other donors' samples. The rearrangement links TRBV6-2 or TRBV6-3 to TRBJ1-1; the D is unclear. In DNA form, the CDR3 reads TGTGCCAGCAGTTACTCGACCCTGCTGGAGACTTTCTTT. Amino acid sequence: CASSYSTLLETFF.